This T cell receptor (beta chain) was identified during a study of blood T cell repertoires in COVID-19. The wider study: Collection of acute and convalescent COVID-19 samples took place in the United States, Italy and Spain. Nucleic acid was either cDNA or gDNA, and it came from T cells, B-cell-depleted T cells, or PBMCs.

In the authors' methods: Amplifying reference gene primers gave estimates of nucleated cell counts. Produced via immunoSEQ multiplex PCR; TCRdb's table is partial and in-frame only. The V and J calls and clone size come from that table; D and trimming were worked out from the DNA. There are roughly 93,000 clones in the sample; roughly nine tenths occur only once, and under 9.5% lies in the top ten. Germline CDR1 SGHTA, CDR2 FQGNSA. The CDR3 totals 16 residues. V lost 5 bases to trimming and J lost 4 bases; unmatched junction nucleotides: 10. J is TRBJ1-5 and V is TRBV7-2; 8 bases line up with TRBD1. The clonotype was recovered from a man aged 45 to 65 with acute or convalescent COVID-19. The sequencing input was peripheral blood. The chain's CDR3 is CASSSHDRGANQPQHF. CDR3 DNA: TGTGCCAGCAGCAGTCACGACAGGGGAGCAAATCAGCCCCAGCATTTT.